The 13 T cell receptor beta chains reported below all come from one sample, sequenced in a study of T cell repertoires in cytomegalovirus infection. TCRdb processed the reads anew with MiXCR; each CDR3 protein has one entry. The sample shows 200,000 to 300,000 distinct CDR3 sequences, 9% to 15% of them seen only once. Sequencing used PBMCs. The receptors stem from a human donor in good health (CMV status not recorded). Some clones in this sample may be carry-over from other donors' samples.

This clonotype showed up just a few times. The chain employs TRBV14 and TRBJ1-1, with a possible D match to TRBD1 (5 bases). V lost 1 base to trimming and J lost 10 bases, with 16 bases between them. Germline V gene sequence: CDR1 SGHDN, CDR2 FVKESK. CDR3 length: 14 amino acids. In nucleotides, the CDR3 is TGTGCCAGCAGCCAAGCCAGCCTCGGGGGGAGAGCTTTCTTT. Translating gives CASSQASLGGRAFF.

The V and J genes are TRBV29-1 and TRBJ2-1; D is possibly TRBD1 (6 bases). Germline values: CDR1 SQVTM, CDR2 ANQGSEA. The CDR3 totals 13 residues. V shed 3 bases and J shed 1 base, with 7 bases lying between them. CDR3 bases: TGCAGCGTTGATCAGGGGTCCTACAATGAGCAGTTCTTC. Translation gives CSVDQGSYNEQFF.

This clonotype was detected only a few times. The V and J genes are TRBV6-2 or TRBV6-3 and TRBJ1-5; D may be TRBD1 (5 bases). Germline V gene sequence: CDR1 MNHEY, CDR2 SVGEGT. This CDR3 is built from 16 residues. V was pared by 6 bases and J by 2 bases, with 17 bases between. CDR3 loop: CASSRRLGDGNQPQHF. DNA of the CDR3: TGTGCCAGCAGCCGACGTCTGGGGGACGGCAATCAGCCCCAGCATTTT.

This clonotype came up a few times. The J gene is TRBJ2-1, the V gene TRBV18, with D uncertain. Trimming left V 0 bases short and J 5 bases short, with 20 bases between. Germline V gives CDR1 KGHSH, CDR2 LQKENI. The CDR3 covers 18 residues. Here the CDR3 reads CASSPPKGSHIPNNEQFF. The CDR3 DNA reads TGTGCCAGCTCACCACCTAAAGGCTCCCATATTCCCAACAATGAGCAGTTCTTC.

This clonotype was observed at least ten times. V gene TRBV7-2 combines with J gene TRBJ2-1; 8 bases agree with TRBD1. V trimming: 1 base; J trimming: 4 bases; junction bases outside the gene matches: 3. The CDR3 covers 15 residues. Germline-derived CDR1 and CDR2 are SGHTA and FQGNSA. CDR3 DNA sequence: TGTGCCAGCAGCTTAGGGGACAGGCCTTACAATGAGCAGTTCTTC. Its translation is CASSLGDRPYNEQFF.

J is TRBJ1-2 and V is TRBV5-6; 7 bases align to TRBD1. This CDR3 contains 15 residues. With 0 bases clipped from V and 4 bases from J, the junction kept 6 bases outside the gene matches. The V gene's germline CDR1 is SGHDT and CDR2 YYEEEE. CDR3: CASSLGTGLFYGYTF. CDR3 nucleotides: TGTGCCAGCAGCTTGGGGACAGGCCTTTTCTATGGCTACACCTTC. The whole variable domain, remainder taken from reference TRBV5-6 and TRBJ1-2, is DAGVTQSPTHLIKTRGQQVTLRCSPKSGHDTVSWYQQALGQGPQFIFQYYEEEERQRGNFPDRFSGHQFPNYSSELNVNALLLGDSALYLCASSLGTGLFYGYTFGSGTRLTVV.

The table lists this clonotype with many counts. The chain uses TRBV7-2 and TRBJ1-3; tentatively, D is TRBD1 (6 bases). The CDR3 spans 16 residues. The V gene lost 6 bases and the J gene lost 0 bases, with 15 bases spanning the gap. Per germline, CDR1 SGHTA and CDR2 FQGNSA. The CDR3 here is CASSLSSGDSGNTIYF. The CDR3 region has the DNA TGTGCCAGCAGTCTCTCATCAGGGGACTCTGGAAACACCATATATTTT.

This chain joins TRBV9 and TRBJ1-2; the D gene is possibly TRBD1 (5 bases). Trimming cost V 4 bases and J 2 bases, with 18 bases left between them. Germline CDR1 is SGDLS and CDR2 is YYNGEE. The CDR3 loop spans 16 amino acids. CDR3 DNA sequence: TGTGCCAGCAGCAAATGGGGCCCGGGACTAAACTATGGCTACACCTTC. Its protein is CASSKWGPGLNYGYTF.

This clonotype was found many times. J is TRBJ1-5 and V is TRBV19, with D uncertain. The V end was cut by 8 bases, the J end by 7 bases, with 21 bases between. Germline V gives CDR1 LNHDA, CDR2 SQIVND (reference sequence). CDR3 size: 15 residues. This CDR3 reads CASSSSLSLHQPQHF. CDR3 in DNA: TGTGCCAGTTCATCCTCCCTTTCATTACACCAGCCCCAGCATTTT.

The sample holds many counts of this clonotype. The chain employs TRBV12-3 or TRBV12-4 and TRBJ2-3; 7 bases align to TRBD2. Trimming removed 8 bases from V and 4 bases from J; junction bases left unmatched: 12. This CDR3 contains 15 residues. CDR3 sequence: CASGRGEGLPDTQYF. In nucleotides, the CDR3 is TGTGCCAGCGGGCGTGGGGAGGGCCTGCCAGATACGCAGTATTTT.

The rearrangement uses TRBV28 and TRBJ2-5; TRBD2 aligns across 7 bases. CDR1 and CDR2 (germline): MDHEN, SYDVKM. With 3 bases clipped from V and 5 bases from J, the junction kept 6 bases outside the gene matches. CDR3 length: 14 amino acids. CDR3 nucleotides: TGTGCCAGCAGTTTTGGACTAGGTGGGGAGACCCAGTACTTC. Translating gives CASSFGLGGETQYF.

This clonotype was seen more than once but under ten times. This chain joins TRBV9 and TRBJ2-7, with 9 bases that match TRBD1. Per the germline V gene, CDR1 is SGDLS and CDR2 is YYNGEE. The junction had 11 bases not matched to a gene; V was cut back by 8 bases and J by 5 bases. The CDR3 totals 14 residues. The CDR3 region is CARGGGQGIDEQYF. The CDR3 DNA is TGTGCCAGAGGGGGGGGACAGGGAATCGACGAGCAGTACTTC.

This sequence joins TRBV20-1 and TRBJ1-2, with D unresolved. The CDR3 has 13 residues. CDR1 is DFQATT, CDR2 SNEGSKA, per germline (reference sequence). Trimming removed 2 bases from V and 2 bases from J, with 9 bases in between. CDR3 DNA sequence: TGCAGTGCTAGACCCCCCCTAAACTATGGCTACACCTTC. Protein product: CSARPPLNYGYTF.